The TCR beta chain described here comes from a study of blood T cells in healthy people across ages. General study results and limits: The authors considered diversity estimates from one million T cells to be underestimates. Compared with aged donors, long-lived donors showed fewer expanded clones, suggesting selection.

A J-beta primer mix and a sample-barcoded 5' primer were used in a second PCR of about 7 to 12 cycles. A tag from a template-switch adaptor with 12 random nucleotides marked each cDNA molecule. TCRdb reprocessed the 5' RACE reads via MiXCR and lists one record per CDR3 protein. Of about 1.6 million distinct CDR3 sequences in the sample, about 35% were seen once. The germline CDR1 and CDR2 sequences are MNHEY and SVGAGI. The CDR3 extends over 14 amino acids. Trimming at V came to 4 bases and at J to 3 bases, leaving 5 bases not matched to a gene. This clonotype was seen a handful of times. What it binds is not known.

This chain uses TRBV6-5 with TRBJ2-7, with 8 bases identical to TRBD1. Sequencing was performed on blood. This TCR came from a woman in her thirties in good health. The CDR3 reads CASSWGRGHYEQYF. The CDR3 DNA is TGTGCCAGCAGTTGGGGCAGGGGGCACTACGAGCAGTACTTC.